Listed below are T cell receptor beta chains from one sample, sequenced in a study of radiation and T cells in renal cell carcinoma. Produced via immunoSEQ multiplex PCR; TCRdb's table is partial and in-frame only. The sample has 140,000 or so clones; 70% to 90% are singletons. The specimen was blood, collected from a patient whose treatment included radiotherapy and nephrectomy. These receptor sequences come from a woman between 50 and 59 years old with renal cell carcinoma. CDR3s include the opening cysteine and the closing phenylalanine or tryptophan. Each record gives: clone size, D gene, V gene, J gene, CDR3 DNA, CDR3 protein. A D gene is named only where the DNA matches it firmly. Some rows have no size entry. The others give once, few or many, or a class for an expanded clone.

-	TRBD2	TRBV7-2	TRBJ2-1	TGTGCCAGCAGCTCCGGGGCGGGACTAGCAGGCCGATACAATGAGCAGTTCTTC	CASSSGAGLAGRYNEQFF
-	TRBD1	TRBV15	TRBJ1-2	TGTGCCACCAGCAGAACTATCGGGACAGGGATTCATGGCTACACCTTC	CATSRTIGTGIHGYTF
-	-	TRBV6-5	TRBJ1-2	TGTGCCAGCAGTTACGGGGAACAGGGTGGGGGCTACACCTTC	CASSYGEQGGGYTF
-	-	TRBV4-2	TRBJ2-7	TGTGCCAGCAGCCAAGAGTCTGACAGCTACGAGCAGTACTTC	CASSQESDSYEQYF
once	-	TRBV5-1	TRBJ1-1	TGCGCCAGCAGCTTGACAGCTACTATGAACACTGAAGCTTTCTTT	CASSLTATMNTEAFF
-	-	TRBV5-1	TRBJ1-1	TGCGCCAGCAGTTGGGTATCGGGGTGGAGCACTGAAGCTTTCTTT	CASSWVSGWSTEAFF
-	TRBD1	TRBV19	TRBJ1-2	TGTGCCAGTATAGACAGGGCCCATGGCTACACCTTC	CASIDRAHGYTF
-	-	TRBV5-1	TRBJ2-7	TGCGCCAGCGGAACGGGACTCGCTGGGGACGAGCAGTACTTC	CASGTGLAGDEQYF
-	-	TRBV18	TRBJ1-1	TGTGCCAGCTCAAGACAGTTGAACACTGAAGCTTTCTTT	CASSRQLNTEAFF
-	TRBD2	TRBV4-3	TRBJ2-2	TGCGCCAGCAGCCAAGGGCTAGCGGTGAACACCGGGGAGCTGTTTTTT	CASSQGLAVNTGELFF
-	TRBD1	TRBV18	TRBJ2-7	TGTGCCAGCTCACCAGACAGGGTACGACCCGAGCAGTACTTC	CASSPDRVRPEQYF
-	TRBD1	TRBV11-3	TRBJ1-3	TGTGCCAGCAGCTCCCGGGACAGGGATTGCTCTGGAAACACCATATATTTT	CASSSRDRDCSGNTIYF
-	-	TRBV6-5	TRBJ2-1	TGTGCCAGCAGTTATCAGGGAAGCTCCTACAATGAGCAGTTCTTC	CASSYQGSSYNEQFF
-	-	TRBV4-1	TRBJ1-2	TGCGCCAGCAGCCCTGTCGAGAGGGCTCACTATGGCTACACCTTC	CASSPVERAHYGYTF
few	-	TRBV7-2	TRBJ2-2	TGTGCCAGCAGCGGAAGTGCGGGGCACACCGGGGAGCTGTTTTTT	CASSGSAGHTGELFF
-	-	TRBV19	TRBJ1-1	TGTGCCAGTAGTATAGACGGGGGTACTGAAGCTTTCTTT	CASSIDGGTEAFF
-	TRBD1	TRBV5-1	TRBJ2-2	TGCGCCAGCAGCTTGGAGTCTACAGGGGGCGGGGAGCTGTTTTTT	CASSLESTGGGELFF
-	-	TRBV9	TRBJ2-2	TGTGCCAGCAGCGTAGCGGGTGTATTAAACGGGGAGCTGTTTTTT	CASSVAGVLNGELFF
-	-	TRBV5-1	TRBJ1-1	TGCGCCAGCAGCCCCCGGGGCGGATTGAACACTGAAGCTTTCTTT	CASSPRGGLNTEAFF
-	-	TRBV5-1	TRBJ2-5	TGCGCCAGCAGCTTTAATTCAGGGTACCAAGAGACCCAGTACTTC	CASSFNSGYQETQYF
-	-	TRBV6-6	TRBJ2-5	TGTGCCAGCAGGAAGGAGGGGGACCAAGAGACCCAGTACTTC	CASRKEGDQETQYF
-	TRBD1	TRBV9	TRBJ1-2	TGTGCCAGCAGCGTAGCAGGGGGACTCGGGGGCTACACCTTC	CASSVAGGLGGYTF
-	TRBD1	TRBV5-4	TRBJ1-2	TGCGCCAGCAGCACCGGGACAGGGCGAAGCTATGGCTACACCTTC	CASSTGTGRSYGYTF
-	-	TRBV4-3	TRBJ1-5	TGCGCCAGCAGCCAAGGGATTCTCAATCAGCCCCAGCATTTT	CASSQGILNQPQHF
-	-	TRBV5-1	TRBJ1-6	TGCGCCAGCAGCTTGGGGTCCAGTAGGGGTTCACCCCTCCACTTT	CASSLGSSRGSPLHF
-	-	TRBV10-2	TRBJ1-1	TGCGCCAGCAGTAAACCGGACAGTTCGGAAGCTTTCTTT	CASSKPDSSEAFF
once	TRBD2	TRBV5-4	TRBJ2-7	TGTGCCAGCAGCCTGAGGGCGGGGGACTACGAGCAGTACTTC	CASSLRAGDYEQYF
-	-	TRBV13	TRBJ2-7	TGTGCCAGTCAGTGGGGGGAGAGCTCCTACGAGCAGTACTTC	CASQWGESSYEQYF
-	-	TRBV21-1	TRBJ1-2	TGTGCCAGCAGCACTGCGACAGGGGGCACAAGGGGCTACACCTTC	CASSTATGGTRGYTF
-	TRBD1	TRBV6-6	TRBJ1-2	TGTGCCAGCAGTTCCCCAGGGGGAGCTAACTATGGCTACACCTTC	CASSSPGGANYGYTF
-	TRBD2	TRBV10-3	TRBJ2-7	TGTGCCATCAGTGAGTCGGCTAGCGGTCTGCGCGAGCAGTACTTC	CAISESASGLREQYF
-	-	TRBV5-6	TRBJ2-1	TGTGCCAGCACCTTGGTCTATGGGAGGTATGAGCAGTTCTTC	CASTLVYGRYEQFF
-	TRBD1	TRBV9	TRBJ1-5	TGTGCCAGCAGCGCCGACAGGGCTGGCAATCAGCCCCAGCATTTT	CASSADRAGNQPQHF
-	-	TRBV5-1	TRBJ1-1	TGCGCCAGCAGCTTGCAAAACACTGAAGCTTTCTTT	CASSLQNTEAFF
-	-	TRBV11-2	TRBJ2-5	TGTGCCAGCAGCTACGAACGGGGGACCCAGTACTTC	CASSYERGTQYF
-	TRBD1	TRBV5-4	TRBJ2-7	TGTGCCAGCAGCCGACAGGGGGCCACCTACGAGCAGTACTTC	CASSRQGATYEQYF
-	-	TRBV29-1	TRBJ2-5	TGCAGCGCCCCCGGTGACATGATGGAGACCCAGTACTTC	CSAPGDMMETQYF
-	-	TRBV19	TRBJ2-3	TGTGCCAGTAAACGGGGGGCGAGCACAGATACGCAGTATTTT	CASKRGASTDTQYF
-	-	TRBV28	TRBJ1-2	TGTGCCAGCAGGTTCCCTCGAGGAGTCTATGGCTACACCTTC	CASRFPRGVYGYTF
once	-	TRBV4-1	TRBJ1-1	TGCGCCAGCAGCCATGGCCGGATGGGGAGCACTGAAGCTTTCTTT	CASSHGRMGSTEAFF
-	TRBD1	TRBV7-2	TRBJ1-2	TGTGCCAGCAGTCCGACAGGGGGCGTATCTGGCGGCTACACCTTC	CASSPTGGVSGGYTF
-	TRBD2	TRBV7-2	TRBJ2-5	TGTGCCAGCAGCCCGATGACTAGCCGGGAGACCCAGTACTTC	CASSPMTSRETQYF
-	-	TRBV6-1	TRBJ1-2	TGTGCCAGCAGTGAACACGCCGGCGGTGGCTACACCTTC	CASSEHAGGGYTF
-	-	TRBV4-3	TRBJ1-5	TGCGCCAGCAAGGACAGTGATAATCAGCCCCAGCATTTT	CASKDSDNQPQHF
-	-	TRBV29-1	TRBJ1-2	TGCAGCACCCGGGACGGCTATGGCTACACCTTC	CSTRDGYGYTF
-	TRBD1	TRBV19	TRBJ1-4	TGTGCCAGTAGTATAGCGCCACAGGGGTCGGGCGAAAAACTGTTTTTT	CASSIAPQGSGEKLFF
-	TRBD1	TRBV4-3	TRBJ2-5	TGCGCCAGCAGCCAGGAGACAGGGGGCTTGAGCCAAGAGACCCAGTACTTC	CASSQETGGLSQETQYF
few	-	TRBV11-3	TRBJ2-3	TGTGCCAGCAGCTTAGTCGGCTCAGGGGAAACGCAGTATTTT	CASSLVGSGETQYF
-	-	TRBV7-8	TRBJ2-1	TGTGCCAGTAGCGGCCGGACAGCAAAAAATGAGCAGTTCTTC	CASSGRTAKNEQFF
-	TRBD1	TRBV19	TRBJ2-5	TGTGCCAGTAGTATAGGGTCGACAGGGTCAGAGACCCAGTACTTC	CASSIGSTGSETQYF
once	TRBD2	TRBV6-4	TRBJ2-3	TGTGCCAGCAGTGACAGACTAGCGGGAGTTATTCTCAGCACAGATACGCAGTATTTT	CASSDRLAGVILSTDTQYF
-	-	TRBV6-5	TRBJ1-4	TGTGCCAGCAGTTACTCCCCAGGGAGTGAAAAACTGTTTTTT	CASSYSPGSEKLFF
-	-	TRBV29-1	TRBJ1-1	TGCAGCGTTAACAGACCGCCCCAGAACACTGAAGCTTTCTTT	CSVNRPPQNTEAFF